The 12 T cell receptor beta chains below all came from one sample that was sequenced in a study of cytomegalovirus exposure and HLA in healthy donors. PCR amplification relied on 60 Vbeta primers (plus 13 Jbeta primers). Method: immunoSEQ multiplex PCR; TCRdb's copy keeps in-frame clones and lacks some. The sample records about 140,000 clones, around 80% being singletons. Specimen: PBMCs. The origin of the receptors is a man aged 25 to 40 in good health and CMV-seropositive.

The rearrangement joins TRBV30 to TRBJ1-3; no reliable D call. Germline V gives CDR1 GTSNPN, CDR2 SVGIG (reference sequence). The CDR3 consists of 15 residues. Trimming shortened V by 4 bases and J by 0 bases, and 13 bases separated the two germline ends. The CDR3 sequence is CAWTGKGLSGNTIYF. Written as DNA, the CDR3 is TGTGCCTGGACAGGCAAAGGACTCTCTGGAAACACCATATATTTT.

J is TRBJ1-5 and V is TRBV7-9; 8 bases agree with TRBD1. The CDR3 extends over 15 amino acids. Germline V lookup: CDR1 SEHNR, CDR2 FQNEAQ (reference sequence). The V and J ends lost 1 base and 5 bases, in that order; junction bases with no gene match: 4. This chain's CDR3 is CASSLVAGGDQPQHF. The CDR3 DNA reads as TGTGCCAGCAGCTTAGTCGCAGGGGGCGATCAGCCCCAGCATTTT.

V is TRBV15 and J is TRBJ1-1, with D possibly being TRBD1 (6 bases). This CDR3 contains 15 residues. V was shortened by 4 bases and J by 1 base, with 13 bases between the two germline ends. Germline assignment: CDR1 LNHNV and CDR2 YYDKDF (reference sequence). CDR3 DNA sequence: TGTGCCACCAGCACGGTACAGGGCCCGAACACTGAAGCTTTCTTT. Amino acid sequence: CATSTVQGPNTEAFF.

The chain uses TRBV6-1 and TRBJ2-2; no clear D. The CDR3 covers 12 residues. The germline V and J ends were trimmed by 3 bases and 5 bases, with 4 bases remaining between them. CDR1 is MNHNS, CDR2 SASEGT, per germline. CDR3 coding DNA: TGTGCCAGCAGTGATGAGACCGGGGAGCTGTTTTTT. Amino acid sequence: CASSDETGELFF.

The chain links TRBV5-4 to TRBJ1-3; TRBD1 matches 9 bases. CDR3 length: 18 residues. V trimming: 4 bases; J trimming: 1 base; junction bases outside the gene matches: 12. Germline loops: CDR1 SGHNT, CDR2 YYREEE (reference sequence). CDR3 residues: CASSATLPGQGSGNTIYF. CDR3 DNA sequence: TGTGCCAGCAGCGCAACTCTCCCGGGACAGGGATCTGGAAACACCATATATTTT.

The chain combines TRBV6-5 with TRBJ1-1, with D uncertain. Deletions cut 4 bases from V and 3 bases from J, with 12 bases between. Germline values: CDR1 MNHEY, CDR2 SVGAGI. The length of the CDR3 is 14 residues. CDR3 sequence: CASSSLLRDTEAFF. The DNA for the CDR3 is TGTGCCAGCAGTTCCCTCCTGAGGGACACTGAAGCTTTCTTT.

This chain uses TRBV4-2 with TRBJ2-1; no clear D. Germline CDR1 reads LGHNA; CDR2 reads YNFKEQ. V was pared by 1 base and J by 3 bases, with 7 bases between. CDR3 length equals 14 residues. CDR3 bases: TGTGCCAGCAGCCAAGCGGGTCTCTACAATGAGCAGTTCTTC. Encoded protein: CASSQAGLYNEQFF.

This chain connects TRBV7-3 to TRBJ2-3; 10 bases fit TRBD2. This CDR3 has 16 residues. The V gene's germline CDR1 is SGHTA and CDR2 FQGTGA. Germline trimming cut 5 bases from V and 1 base from J; bases unmatched to any gene: 6. CDR3 protein: CASSKAGGQGTDTQYF. The CDR3 nucleotides read TGTGCCAGCAGCAAAGCGGGGGGGCAAGGCACAGATACGCAGTATTTT.

CDR3 amino acids: CASSRTATDTQYF. Here the CDR3 DNA reads TGTGCCAGCAGCCGGACTGCGACAGATACGCAGTATTTT. The rearrangement uses TRBV9 and TRBJ2-3, with D tentatively TRBD2 (5 bases). V was cut by 4 bases and J by 3 bases, with 9 bases left in between. CDR1 and CDR2 (germline): SGDLS, YYNGEE. The CDR3 is 13 amino acids.

V gene TRBV5-1 combines with J gene TRBJ2-7; weak D call: TRBD2 (6 bases). The germline CDR1 and CDR2 sequences are SGHRS and YFSETQ. Between the trimmed V and J ends, which lost 4 bases and 1 base, there was a span of 12 bases. This CDR3 comprises 14 residues. CDR3 sequence: CASSPWGESYEQYF. As DNA, the CDR3 is TGCGCCAGCAGCCCCTGGGGGGAATCCTACGAGCAGTACTTC.

The chain joins TRBV18 to TRBJ2-5; 8 bases map to TRBD2. Germline CDR1 is KGHSH and CDR2 is LQKENI. The ends lost 2 bases at V and 6 bases at J; junction bases unmatched: 14. CDR3 size: 17 residues. The CDR3 region is CASSPSSGGTLRKTQYF. CDR3 nucleotide sequence: TGTGCCAGCTCACCATCAAGCGGGGGAACGCTCAGGAAGACCCAGTACTTC.

V gene TRBV6-5 combines with J gene TRBJ2-7; a weak D match, TRBD2 (7 bases). This CDR3 is 13 amino acids long. CDR1 MNHEY and CDR2 SVGAGI come from the germline V gene. V was trimmed by 6 bases and J by 7 bases, leaving 16 bases between them. Here the CDR3 reads CASRGGGGEEQYF. The CDR3 DNA follows: TGTGCCAGCAGAGGAGGGGGGGGCGAGGAGCAGTACTTC.